The rows below give T cell receptor beta chains drawn from one sample of a study of blood T cell repertoires in COVID-19. Data came from immunoSEQ multiplex PCR; TCRdb stores just in-frame clones and leaves some out. The sample lists 200,000 to 250,000 clones, about nine tenths occurring once. Sequenced sample: peripheral blood. Every receptor here comes from a man between 60 and 70 years old who had recovered from COVID-19. Both conserved end residues are part of each CDR3. A D gene is named only where the DNA matches it firmly. The size of a clone is reported for some rows only, either as once, few or many, or as a class for expanded clones.

V gene,D gene,clone size,J gene,CDR3 protein,CDR3 DNA
TRBV5-1,.,.,TRBJ2-2,CASSLDPGTNTGELFF,TGCGCCAGCAGCTTGGATCCAGGGACGAACACCGGGGAGCTGTTTTTT
TRBV7-2,.,.,TRBJ1-6,CASSLGQNNSPLHF,TGTGCCAGCAGCTTAGGGCAGAATAATTCACCCCTCCACTTT
TRBV9,.,.,TRBJ1-2,CASSVTTGGNYGYTF,TGTGCCAGCAGCGTGACGACAGGCGGGAACTATGGCTACACCTTC
TRBV11-2,TRBD2,.,TRBJ2-1,CASSRVASGGLLSNEQFF,TGTGCCAGCAGCCGGGTGGCTAGCGGGGGCCTACTTAGCAATGAGCAGTTCTTC
TRBV28,.,.,TRBJ1-4,CASSWGRDEKLFF,TGTGCCAGCAGCTGGGGGCGCGATGAAAAACTGTTTTTT
TRBV7-2,TRBD1,once,TRBJ2-7,CASSFSGQGYEQYF,TGTGCCAGCAGCTTTAGCGGACAGGGCTACGAGCAGTACTTC
TRBV5-8,TRBD2,.,TRBJ2-2,CASSSINLTSGRADAGELFF,TGTGCCAGCAGCTCCATCAACTTGACTAGCGGGAGGGCCGATGCCGGGGAGCTGTTTTTT
TRBV4-1,.,.,TRBJ1-3,CASSQDGAHSGNTIYF,TGCGCCAGCAGCCAAGATGGGGCCCACTCTGGAAACACCATATATTTT
TRBV5-1,TRBD2,.,TRBJ2-1,CASRRLAGLDEQFF,TGCGCCAGCAGGCGGCTAGCGGGCTTGGATGAGCAGTTCTTC
TRBV2,TRBD1,.,TRBJ2-7,CASSGQGRTYEQYF,TGTGCCAGCAGTGGACAGGGTAGGACCTACGAGCAGTACTTC
TRBV27,TRBD1,.,TRBJ2-3,CASSLSDRGTDTQYF,TGTGCCAGCAGTTTATCAGACAGGGGCACAGATACGCAGTATTTT
TRBV21-1,.,.,TRBJ2-7,CASSKRAAGVTYEQYF,TGTGCCAGCAGCAAACGGGCGGCGGGAGTCACCTACGAGCAGTACTTC
TRBV2,.,.,TRBJ2-1,CASSEQTVLTGEQFF,TGTGCCAGCAGTGAACAGACAGTGTTGACGGGTGAGCAGTTCTTC
TRBV25-1,TRBD1,.,TRBJ1-5,CASSPPQGSEGPQHF,TGTGCCAGCAGTCCACCACAGGGGAGCGAGGGGCCCCAGCATTTT
TRBV19,.,.,TRBJ1-1,CASSMVWGGSTEAFF,TGTGCCAGTAGTATGGTATGGGGGGGATCCACTGAAGCTTTCTTT
TRBV7-3,.,.,TRBJ1-6,CASSLMAQGDSPLHF,TGTGCCAGCAGCTTAATGGCCCAGGGTGATTCACCCCTCCACTTT
TRBV7-3,.,.,TRBJ2-3,CASRLGLGSTDTQYF,TGTGCCAGCAGGTTGGGACTGGGGAGCACAGATACGCAGTATTTT
TRBV3-1/TRBV3-2,TRBD1,.,TRBJ1-2,CASSPERDRVYGYTF,TGTGCCAGCAGCCCCGAGCGGGACAGGGTCTATGGCTACACCTTC
TRBV18,.,few,TRBJ2-7,CASSPGPPRDEQYF,TGTGCCAGCTCACCGGGCCCGCCGAGAGACGAGCAGTACTTC
TRBV19,.,.,TRBJ2-1,CASSIRGSNEQFF,TGTGCCAGTAGTATTAGGGGTTCCAATGAGCAGTTCTTC
TRBV4-1,TRBD1,.,TRBJ2-7,CASRHPRGRPYEQYF,TGCGCCAGCAGGCACCCTAGGGGGCGCCCCTACGAGCAGTACTTC
TRBV27,.,.,TRBJ1-2,CASSSLGRGAPNYGYTF,TGTGCCAGCAGTTCCCTAGGGCGGGGGGCTCCCAACTATGGCTACACCTTC
TRBV12-5,TRBD2,.,TRBJ2-1,CASGFSLTSGSVEQFF,TGTGCTAGTGGTTTCTCACTGACTAGCGGGAGCGTTGAGCAGTTCTTC
TRBV29-1,.,few,TRBJ1-1,CSVEGGGYDTEAFF,TGCAGCGTTGAAGGAGGAGGGTACGACACTGAAGCTTTCTTT
TRBV7-3,TRBD1,.,TRBJ2-5,CASSRDSQETQYF,TGTGCCAGCAGCCGGGACAGTCAAGAGACCCAGTACTTC
TRBV4-3,.,few,TRBJ1-5,CASSRSSSEAEPQHF,TGCGCCAGCAGCCGATCTTCATCGGAAGCGGAGCCCCAGCATTTT
TRBV18,.,.,TRBJ1-4,CASSPRWSRDEKLFF,TGTGCCAGCTCACCACGGTGGTCCCGGGATGAAAAACTGTTTTTT
TRBV10-3,.,.,TRBJ1-2,CAIKGEGTYGYTF,TGTGCCATCAAAGGGGAGGGGACCTATGGCTACACCTTC
TRBV4-2,.,.,TRBJ2-3,CASSSTGGTDTQYF,TGTGCCAGCAGCTCAACGGGGGGCACAGATACGCAGTATTTT
TRBV14,TRBD1,.,TRBJ2-3,CASSREGAGGATQYF,TGTGCCAGCAGCCGAGAGGGGGCTGGGGGCGCTACGCAGTATTTT
TRBV11-2,.,few,TRBJ1-1,CASSLEGFEAFF,TGTGCCAGCAGCTTAGAGGGCTTTGAAGCTTTCTTT
TRBV16,TRBD2,.,TRBJ2-3,CASSQSGVAGLKDTQYF,TGTGCCAGCAGCCAATCGGGGGTAGCGGGGCTAAAGGATACGCAGTATTTT
TRBV4-3,TRBD1,.,TRBJ2-1,CASSQSPGQGWGEQFF,TGCGCCAGCAGCCAGTCTCCGGGACAGGGGTGGGGTGAGCAGTTCTTC
TRBV29-1,.,.,TRBJ2-1,CSVAGFGEQFF,TGCAGCGTTGCAGGATTCGGTGAGCAGTTCTTC
TRBV21-1,.,.,TRBJ1-1,CASQGGVDTEAFF,TGTGCCAGCCAAGGGGGGGTAGACACTGAAGCTTTCTTT
TRBV4-3,.,.,TRBJ2-3,CASSPGGRGDTQYF,TGCGCCAGCAGCCCCGGAGGCAGGGGAGATACGCAGTATTTT
TRBV6-5,TRBD1,once,TRBJ1-6,CASTYSGTGYSPLHF,TGTGCCAGCACCTACTCCGGGACAGGCTATTCACCCCTCCACTTT
TRBV6-1,.,.,TRBJ2-7,CASSEGFGGLEQYF,TGTGCCAGCAGTGAGGGCTTCGGGGGACTCGAGCAGTACTTC
TRBV7-3,.,.,TRBJ2-1,CASSFLGDNEQFF,TGTGCCAGCAGCTTCTTAGGGGACAATGAGCAGTTCTTC
TRBV5-1,.,.,TRBJ1-1,CASSLEGPGVSNTEAFF,TGCGCCAGCAGCTTGGAAGGACCAGGGGTTTCGAACACTGAAGCTTTCTTT
TRBV19,TRBD2,.,TRBJ2-3,CASSPGTSGRGTDTQYF,TGTGCCAGTAGTCCTGGGACTAGCGGGAGGGGAACAGATACGCAGTATTTT
TRBV19,.,.,TRBJ2-7,CASSTPDGYEQYF,TGTGCCAGTAGTACCCCCGACGGGTACGAGCAGTACTTC
TRBV28,.,.,TRBJ1-4,CATYRGSRTVNEKLFF,TGTGCCACTTATCGGGGGAGCCGAACAGTTAATGAAAAACTGTTTTTT
TRBV5-1,TRBD2,few,TRBJ2-3,CASSLTSGSADTQYF,TGCGCCAGCAGCTTAACTAGCGGGAGCGCAGATACGCAGTATTTT
TRBV11-2,.,.,TRBJ2-2,CASSLDAGAPGELFF,TGTGCCAGCAGCTTAGATGCAGGGGCCCCCGGGGAGCTGTTTTTT